In this sample, the clone carrying this T cell receptor (beta chain) turned up a few times. Its antigen is undetermined. CDR1 is SGHAT, CDR2 FQNNGV, per germline. V trimming: 0 bases; J trimming: 2 bases; junction bases outside the gene matches: 4. The CDR3 covers 16 residues. This record belongs to a study of cytomegalovirus exposure and HLA in healthy donors. Study information: Roughly 85 million unique TCRs from HLA-typed donors were held in an early release of data. Genotyping of 300 to 450 donors showed that 65% to 90% belonged to the Caucasian-associated ancestry cluster.

PCR was performed using 60 Vbeta and 13 Jbeta primers. Measured with immunoSEQ multiplex PCR; TCRdb has only the in-frame clones, and not every one. The sample has 150,000 to 250,000 clones; less than 80% are singletons. Findings and limits, study-wide: Reportedly, fewer N-insertions than the roughly 700-donor mean appeared in an Asian-associated ancestry cluster in a later analysis. Most of the TCR beta V segments (in an earlier analysis) were productive either about 87% or about 30% of the time.

This TCR was sampled from a young woman in good health and CMV-seropositive. J is TRBJ2-1 and V is TRBV11-2, with TRBD2 matching 7 bases. Sequencing input: PBMCs. This chain's CDR3 is CASSLDPGGTYNEQFF. The CDR3 coding sequence is TGTGCCAGCAGCTTAGATCCGGGGGGAACCTACAATGAGCAGTTCTTC.